These T cell receptor beta chains were read from a single sample in a study of shared clonotypes between healthy human individuals. Assay: immunoSEQ multiplex PCR; the TCRdb copy retains only in-frame clones and omits some. This table has some 1,100,000 clones, approximately 80% appearing once. Material for sequencing was memory CD4+ T cells from PBMCs. The source of these receptors is a man between 18 and 35 years old in good health. Some clones in this sample may be carry-over from other donors' samples. Both conserved end residues are part of each CDR3. The order of the fields is J gene, V gene, D gene, clone size, CDR3 DNA, CDR3 protein. D genes are given only for firm matches. Clone size appears in some rows only: once, few, many, or a class for an expanded clone.

J: TRBJ2-7
V: TRBV5-1
D: -
size: -
DNA: TGCGCCAGCAGCTCCCAGGGGGGGAGTGAATACGAGCAGTACTTC
CDR3: CASSSQGGSEYEQYF

J: TRBJ2-7
V: TRBV5-1
D: TRBD1
size: few
DNA: TGCGCCAGCAGCTTGGGCGGGGACAGGGACATTAAAGGCTACGAGCAGTACTTC
CDR3: CASSLGGDRDIKGYEQYF

J: TRBJ2-7
V: TRBV30
D: -
size: -
DNA: TGTGCCTGGAGATACGGCAGGGACTACGAGCAGTACTTC
CDR3: CAWRYGRDYEQYF

J: TRBJ2-1
V: TRBV19
D: -
size: -
DNA: TGTGCCAGTAGGATCTCCGGGGACAATGAGCAGTTCTTC
CDR3: CASRISGDNEQFF

J: TRBJ1-5
V: TRBV7-2
D: TRBD1
size: many
DNA: TGTGCCAGCAGCCCTCAACAGGGGTCGGATCAGCCCCAGCATTTT
CDR3: CASSPQQGSDQPQHF

J: TRBJ1-5
V: TRBV5-1
D: TRBD1
size: -
DNA: TGCGCCAGCAGCTTGGAGGGACAGGGAAACCAGCCCCAGCATTTT
CDR3: CASSLEGQGNQPQHF

J: TRBJ2-7
V: TRBV11-1
D: -
size: -
DNA: TGTGCCAGCAGCGTCGAGGGACATTCCTCCTACGAGCAGTACTTC
CDR3: CASSVEGHSSYEQYF

J: TRBJ2-1
V: TRBV11-2
D: TRBD1
size: -
DNA: TGTGCCAGCAGCCGATCGGGACAGGGGGCCTACAATGAGCAGTTCTTC
CDR3: CASSRSGQGAYNEQFF

J: TRBJ2-7
V: TRBV7-2
D: TRBD2
size: -
DNA: TGTGCCAGCAGCTCCCTAGCGGCCTACGAGCAGTACTTC
CDR3: CASSSLAAYEQYF

J: TRBJ2-3
V: TRBV28
D: -
size: -
DNA: TGTGCCAGCAGTTCTCCTAGCACAGATACGCAGTATTTT
CDR3: CASSSPSTDTQYF

J: TRBJ2-3
V: TRBV5-4
D: TRBD2
size: -
DNA: TGTGCCAGCAGCTTGGCGAGCGGGAGGGCTCCAGATACGCAGTATTTT
CDR3: CASSLASGRAPDTQYF

J: TRBJ1-2
V: TRBV19
D: -
size: many
DNA: TGTGCCAGTAGTGTGTCCACGGGGTATAGTGGCTACACCTTC
CDR3: CASSVSTGYSGYTF

J: TRBJ2-2
V: TRBV6-5
D: -
size: -
DNA: TGTGCCAGCAGTTACCTTGCGGCGGGCACCGGGGAGCTGTTTTTT
CDR3: CASSYLAAGTGELFF

J: TRBJ2-5
V: TRBV11-3
D: TRBD2
size: -
DNA: TGTGCCAGCAGCTTAGGGTTAGCGGGAGGGACGGCGACGGAGACCCAGTACTTC
CDR3: CASSLGLAGGTATETQYF

J: TRBJ2-7
V: TRBV4-2
D: TRBD1
size: -
DNA: TGTGCCAGCAGCCAAGATCGGACAGGGGGAACCTACGAGCAGTACTTC
CDR3: CASSQDRTGGTYEQYF

J: TRBJ1-3
V: TRBV6-1
D: -
size: -
DNA: TGTGCCAGCAGTGAAGACGGAGACATCTCTGGAAACACCATATATTTT
CDR3: CASSEDGDISGNTIYF

J: TRBJ2-7
V: TRBV6-8
D: -
size: -
DNA: TGTGCCAGCTTCCGGCCATTAGCGAAAGTGAACTACGAGCAGTACTTC
CDR3: CASFRPLAKVNYEQYF

J: TRBJ1-1
V: TRBV5-6
D: -
size: -
DNA: TGTGCCAGCGGGCGAACTGAAGCTTTCTTT
CDR3: CASGRTEAFF

J: TRBJ1-2
V: TRBV20-1
D: -
size: -
DNA: TGCAGTGCTAGTCGGTCGGGGGGCTACACCTTC
CDR3: CSASRSGGYTF

J: TRBJ2-1
V: TRBV6-5
D: -
size: -
DNA: TGTGCCAGCAGTTACTTGGGCGGGTTCTCCTACAATGAGCAGTTCTTC
CDR3: CASSYLGGFSYNEQFF